This T cell receptor beta chain was found in a study of shared clonotypes between healthy human individuals. Germline-derived CDR1 and CDR2 are MDHEN and SYDVKM. Deletions cut 6 bases from V and 0 bases from J, with 15 bases between. This CDR3 region has 16 residues. Naive CD8 cells lacked CD45RO, underwent positive selection for CCR7 and left out terminally differentiated effector memory CD45RA+ cells. Sequencing was performed with immunoSEQ multiplex PCR; in TCRdb, only in-frame clones are kept and a portion is missing. The sample carries about 580,000 clones, 95% to 98% recorded once. V usage is TRBV28 and J usage is TRBJ2-1; D is possibly TRBD1 (5 bases). Sequenced input: naive CD8+ T cells sorted from blood. The sequence was obtained from a man aged 25-45 years in good health. The CDR3 DNA is TGTGCCAGCAGACGCACAGGCTTAAGCTCCTACAATGAGCAGTTCTTC. Protein product: CASRRTGLSSYNEQFF.